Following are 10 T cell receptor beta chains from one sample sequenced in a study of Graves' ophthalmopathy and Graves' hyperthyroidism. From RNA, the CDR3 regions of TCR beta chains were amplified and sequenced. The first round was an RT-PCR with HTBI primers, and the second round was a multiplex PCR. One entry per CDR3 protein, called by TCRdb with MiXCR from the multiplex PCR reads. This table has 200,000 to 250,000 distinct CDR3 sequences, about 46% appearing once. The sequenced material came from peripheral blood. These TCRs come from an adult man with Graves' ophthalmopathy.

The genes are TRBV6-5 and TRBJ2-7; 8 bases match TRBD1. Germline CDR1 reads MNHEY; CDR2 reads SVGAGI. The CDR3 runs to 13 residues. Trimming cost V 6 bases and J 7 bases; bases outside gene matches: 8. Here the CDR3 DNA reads TGTGCCAGCAGACGGACAGGGAAGGGTGAGCAGTACTTC. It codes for CASRRTGKGEQYF.

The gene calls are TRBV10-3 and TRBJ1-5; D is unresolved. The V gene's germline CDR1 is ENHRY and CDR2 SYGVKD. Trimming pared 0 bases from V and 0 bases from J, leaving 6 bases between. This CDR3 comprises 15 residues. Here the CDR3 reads CAISESTNSNQPQHF. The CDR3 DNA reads TGTGCCATCAGTGAGTCAACGAATAGCAATCAGCCCCAGCATTTT.

The CDR3 loop reads CASSYRQGAREQYF. For the CDR3, the DNA is TGTGCCAGCAGTTACAGACAGGGGGCAAGAGAGCAGTACTTC. The J gene is TRBJ2-7, the V gene TRBV6-6, with TRBD1 matching 10 bases. This CDR3 comprises 14 residues. The germline V gene encodes CDR1 MNHNY and CDR2 SVGAGI (reference sequence). J gave up 7 bases and V 2 bases, and 5 bases lay outside the gene matches.

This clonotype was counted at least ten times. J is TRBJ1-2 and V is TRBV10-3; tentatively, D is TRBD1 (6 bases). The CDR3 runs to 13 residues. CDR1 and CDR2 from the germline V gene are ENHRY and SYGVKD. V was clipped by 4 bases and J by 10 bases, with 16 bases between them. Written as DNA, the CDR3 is TGTGCCATCAGTGGGGGGCGGCTACGAGCCTACACCTTC. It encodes CAISGGRLRAYTF.

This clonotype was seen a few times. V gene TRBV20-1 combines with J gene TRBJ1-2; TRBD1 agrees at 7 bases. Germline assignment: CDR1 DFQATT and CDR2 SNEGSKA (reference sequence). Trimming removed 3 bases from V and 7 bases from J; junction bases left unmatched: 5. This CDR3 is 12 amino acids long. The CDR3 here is CSARETGTGYTF. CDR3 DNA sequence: TGCAGTGCTAGGGAGACAGGGACTGGCTACACCTTC.

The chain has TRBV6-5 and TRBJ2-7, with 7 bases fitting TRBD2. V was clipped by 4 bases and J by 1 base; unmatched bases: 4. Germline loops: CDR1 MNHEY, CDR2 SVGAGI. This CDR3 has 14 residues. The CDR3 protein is CASSFREGSYEQYF. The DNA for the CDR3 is TGTGCCAGCAGTTTCAGGGAGGGGTCCTACGAGCAGTACTTC.

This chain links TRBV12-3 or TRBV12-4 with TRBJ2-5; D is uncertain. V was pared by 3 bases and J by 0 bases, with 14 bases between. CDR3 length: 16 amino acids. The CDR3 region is CASSFSWQGHQETQYF. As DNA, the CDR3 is TGTGCCAGCAGTTTTAGCTGGCAAGGCCACCAAGAGACCCAGTACTTC.

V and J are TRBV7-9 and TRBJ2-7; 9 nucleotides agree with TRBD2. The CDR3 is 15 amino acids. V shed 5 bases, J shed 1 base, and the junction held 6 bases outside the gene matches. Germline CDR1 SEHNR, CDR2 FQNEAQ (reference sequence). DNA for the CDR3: TGTGCCAGCAGCCTGGAGCGGGGGGCGTCCTACGAGCAGTACTTC. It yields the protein CASSLERGASYEQYF.

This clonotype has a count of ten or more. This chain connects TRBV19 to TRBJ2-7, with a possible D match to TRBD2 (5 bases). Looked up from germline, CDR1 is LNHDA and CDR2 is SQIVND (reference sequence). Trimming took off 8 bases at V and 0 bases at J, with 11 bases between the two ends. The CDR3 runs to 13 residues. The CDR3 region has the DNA TGTGCCAGTCGCCGGGGAAGCTCCTACGAGCAGTACTTC. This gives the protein CASRRGSSYEQYF.

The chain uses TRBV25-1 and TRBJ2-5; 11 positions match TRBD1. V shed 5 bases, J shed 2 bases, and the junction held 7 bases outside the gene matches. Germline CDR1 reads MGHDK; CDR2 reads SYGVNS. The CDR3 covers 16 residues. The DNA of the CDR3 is TGTGCCAGCAGTCCTGGGGACAGGGGGTTACAAGAGACCCAGTACTTC. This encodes CASSPGDRGLQETQYF.